These 11 T cell receptor beta chains were all obtained from the same sample, sequenced in a study of shared clonotypes between healthy human individuals. Measured with immunoSEQ multiplex PCR; TCRdb has only the in-frame clones, and not every one. Of hundreds of thousands of clones in the sample, almost 97% are singletons; the top ten hold roughly 0.055%. The sample comprised naive CD4+ T cells sorted from blood. Subset indicated: CD45RA+ positively selected. All receptors come from a woman in her thirties in good health.

The J gene is TRBJ2-6, the V gene TRBV5-6; TRBD1 is a possible D gene (6 bases). The CDR3 loop spans 15 amino acids. Trimming shortened V by 5 bases and J by 0 bases, and 9 bases separated the two germline ends. The V gene's germline CDR1 is SGHDT and CDR2 YYEEEE. The CDR3 DNA reads as TGTGCCAGCAGGTTACAGGGCTCTGGGGCCAACGTCCTGACTTTC. Amino acid sequence: CASRLQGSGANVLTF. Full variable domain (remainder filled in from reference TRBV5-6 and TRBJ2-6): DAGVTQSPTHLIKTRGQQVTLRCSPKSGHDTVSWYQQALGQGPQFIFQYYEEEERQRGNFPDRFSGHQFPNYSSELNVNALLLGDSALYLCASRLQGSGANVLTFGAGSRLTVL.

The J gene is TRBJ2-7, the V gene TRBV13, with TRBD2 identical over 12 bases. Losses at the gene ends were 5 bases for V and 2 bases for J; bases not matched to a gene: 7. CDR1 is PRHDT, CDR2 FYEKMQ, per germline (reference sequence). This CDR3 comprises 16 residues. For the CDR3, the DNA is TGTGCCAGCAGCGGGGCCGGGACTAGCGGGCCCTACGAGCAGTACTTC. Translation: CASSGAGTSGPYEQYF.

CDR3 DNA: TGTGCCAGCGGACGCCTTGCGGGATCTGAGCAGTTCTTC. Translating gives CASGRLAGSEQFF. This chain uses TRBV6-4 with TRBJ2-1; perhaps TRBD2 as D (6 bases). This CDR3 contains 13 residues. CDR1 and CDR2 from the germline V gene are MRHNA and SNTAGT. Between the trimmed V and J ends, which lost 8 bases and 9 bases, there was a span of 17 bases.

CDR3: CASSPGTKSEKLFF. CDR3 nucleotides: TGTGCCAGCAGCCCTGGGACGAAGAGTGAAAAACTGTTTTTT. This rearrangement joins TRBV7-9 to TRBJ1-4, with D perhaps TRBD1 (5 bases). The V end was cut by 5 bases, the J end by 7 bases, with 14 bases between. The CDR3 length is 14 residues. CDR1 SEHNR and CDR2 FQNEAQ come from the germline V gene (reference sequence).

This sequence joins TRBV28 and TRBJ2-7; TRBD2 matches at 7 bases. This CDR3 contains 14 residues. Germline CDR1 MDHEN, CDR2 SYDVKM. Trimming at V came to 3 bases and at J to 2 bases, leaving 4 bases not matched to a gene. As DNA, the CDR3 is TGTGCCAGCAGTTTCGGGAGGTTCCCCTACGAGCAGTACTTC. Translation: CASSFGRFPYEQYF.

J is TRBJ1-5 and V is TRBV19, with D maybe TRBD1 (6 bases). The V gene lost 7 bases and the J gene lost 5 bases, with 15 bases spanning the gap. The CDR3 has 14 residues. Germline CDR1 reads LNHDA; CDR2 reads SQIVND (reference sequence). CDR3 bases: TGTGCCAGTACCTTCCGACAGGAGCATCAGCCCCAGCATTTT. It codes for CASTFRQEHQPQHF.

V gene TRBV5-1 combines with J gene TRBJ1-2, with D possibly being TRBD1 (5 bases). Germline-derived CDR1 and CDR2 are SGHRS and YFSETQ. The V and J ends lost 0 bases and 4 bases respectively, with 7 bases between them. CDR3 length: 13 residues. The chain's CDR3 is CASSLDGTYGYTF. The CDR3, as DNA: TGCGCCAGCAGCTTGGATGGGACCTATGGCTACACCTTC.

The chain combines TRBV19 with TRBJ2-7, with TRBD1 identical over 9 bases. J was trimmed by 4 bases and V by 6 bases; bases with no gene match: 10. The CDR3 runs 15 residues. Germline V CDR1 and CDR2: LNHDA, SQIVND (reference sequence). The CDR3 region has the DNA TGTGCCAGTAGAATCAATCGGGACAGGGTTTACGAGCAGTACTTC. Its protein is CASRINRDRVYEQYF.

This clone was observed a single time. The chain joins TRBV14 to TRBJ1-6; D not resolved. Trimming stripped 0 bases from V and 0 bases from J, with 12 bases between. This CDR3 comprises 18 residues. Germline V gene sequence: CDR1 SGHDN, CDR2 FVKESK. The CDR3 loop reads CASSQDGRRSSYNSPLHF. CDR3 in DNA: TGTGCCAGCAGCCAAGATGGGCGGAGGAGCTCCTATAATTCACCCCTCCACTTT.

V gene TRBV5-1 combines with J gene TRBJ2-1, with a tentative D call TRBD1 (6 bases). V was trimmed by 4 bases and J by 10 bases, leaving 12 bases between them. This CDR3 has 12 residues. CDR1 is SGHRS and CDR2 is YFSETQ in the germline V gene. This chain's CDR3 is CASSITGREQFF. CDR3 bases: TGCGCCAGCAGCATTACAGGGCGGGAGCAGTTCTTC.

J is TRBJ2-7 and V is TRBV7-2; possible D gene TRBD1, 6 bases. CDR3 length: 14 residues. V lost 5 bases to trimming and J lost 7 bases, with 18 bases between them. Germline V CDR1 and CDR2: SGHTA, FQGNSA. CDR3 sequence: CASSLEGQLIEQYF. CDR3 sequence (DNA): TGTGCCAGCAGCCTAGAAGGACAGTTGATTGAGCAGTACTTC.